These T cell receptor beta chains were read from a single sample in a study of cytomegalovirus exposure and HLA in healthy donors. Method: immunoSEQ multiplex PCR; TCRdb's copy keeps in-frame clones and lacks some. The data show 100,000 to 150,000 clones, with over 9.5% seen just once and approximately 4.4% held by the top ten. The sequencing sample was made of PBMCs. The origin of the receptors is a woman between 18 and 29 years old in good health and CMV-seropositive. Both conserved end residues are part of each CDR3. D genes are given only for firm matches. A clone size is listed for some rows: how often the clone was seen (once, few, many), or a class if it is expanded.

J: TRBJ2-7
V: TRBV10-3
size: .
D: .
CDR3: CAATISSDFEQYF
DNA: TGTGCCGCCACCATTTCTAGCGACTTCGAGCAGTACTTC

J: TRBJ2-1
V: TRBV6-5
size: few
D: TRBD2
CDR3: CASSSSGLAQNEQFF
DNA: TGTGCCAGCAGCTCCTCGGGACTAGCGCAGAATGAGCAGTTCTTC

J: TRBJ2-7
V: TRBV30
size: .
D: .
CDR3: CAGGESILYEQYF
DNA: TGTGCCGGTGGGGAGTCAATCCTCTACGAGCAGTACTTC

J: TRBJ1-2
V: TRBV4-1
size: .
D: .
CDR3: CASSQPASGGMNHGYTF
DNA: TGCGCCAGCAGCCAACCCGCGTCGGGGGGTATGAACCATGGCTACACCTTC

J: TRBJ1-5
V: TRBV6-1
size: few
D: .
CDR3: CASSEGASQHF
DNA: TGTGCCAGCAGTGAGGGGGCTTCCCAGCATTTT

J: TRBJ2-1
V: TRBV4-1
size: few
D: TRBD2
CDR3: CASSQEGGGRPGNEQFF
DNA: TGCGCCAGCAGCCAAGAGGGTGGCGGGAGGCCAGGGAATGAGCAGTTCTTC

J: TRBJ1-1
V: TRBV27
size: .
D: .
CDR3: CASSPGLRGGTEAFF
DNA: TGTGCCAGCAGTCCGGGCCTCCGGGGGGGCACTGAAGCCTTCTTT

J: TRBJ2-7
V: TRBV15
size: .
D: TRBD2
CDR3: CATSGLPGLAGYEQYF
DNA: TGTGCCACCAGCGGACTACCGGGACTAGCGGGATACGAGCAGTACTTC

J: TRBJ1-1
V: TRBV7-9
size: .
D: .
CDR3: CASSPRGGTEAFF
DNA: TGTGCCAGCAGCCCCCGGGGGGGTACTGAAGCTTTCTTT

J: TRBJ2-7
V: TRBV6-1
size: few
D: TRBD2
CDR3: CASSEGLAGASYEQYF
DNA: TGTGCCAGCAGTGAGGGACTAGCGGGAGCTTCCTACGAGCAGTACTTC

J: TRBJ2-1
V: TRBV7-6
size: .
D: TRBD2
CDR3: CASSVAGGRNEQFF
DNA: TGTGCCAGCAGCGTAGCGGGAGGGCGGAATGAGCAGTTCTTC

J: TRBJ1-1
V: TRBV2
size: few
D: TRBD1
CDR3: CASRDRVEAFF
DNA: TGTGCCAGCAGGGACAGGGTGGAAGCTTTCTTT

J: TRBJ2-6
V: TRBV7-9
size: few
D: .
CDR3: CASSFLSSGANVLTF
DNA: TGTGCCAGCAGCTTCTTGAGTTCGGGGGCCAACGTCCTGACTTTC

J: TRBJ2-3
V: TRBV27
size: few
D: .
CDR3: CASSQDYSPQYF
DNA: TGTGCCAGCAGCCAGGACTACTCTCCGCAGTATTTT

J: TRBJ2-1
V: TRBV7-2
size: few
D: TRBD2
CDR3: CASSFTSGSSYEQFF
DNA: TGTGCCAGCAGCTTCACTAGCGGGAGTTCCTATGAGCAGTTCTTC

J: TRBJ2-1
V: TRBV5-6
size: .
D: TRBD2
CDR3: CASSLGFIIAGYNEQFF
DNA: TGTGCCAGCAGCTTGGGCTTCATTATAGCGGGATACAATGAGCAGTTCTTC

J: TRBJ1-3
V: TRBV5-6
size: few
D: .
CDR3: CASSLVREPGNTIYF
DNA: TGTGCCAGCAGCTTAGTCCGCGAGCCTGGAAACACCATATATTTT

J: TRBJ1-2
V: TRBV2
size: .
D: .
CDR3: CASTSRYGYTF
DNA: TGTGCCAGCACCTCCCGGTATGGCTACACCTTC

J: TRBJ1-2
V: TRBV4-1
size: few
D: .
CDR3: CASSLREWNYGYTF
DNA: TGCGCCAGCAGCCTTCGGGAGTGGAACTATGGCTACACCTTC

J: TRBJ2-5
V: TRBV11-1
size: few
D: .
CDR3: CASRNRYLQETQYF
DNA: TGTGCCAGCAGAAACAGGTACCTCCAAGAGACCCAGTACTTC

J: TRBJ2-7
V: TRBV27
size: .
D: TRBD2
CDR3: CASSWTSGIYEQYF
DNA: TGTGCCAGCAGTTGGACTAGCGGGATCTACGAGCAGTACTTC

J: TRBJ1-1
V: TRBV18
size: few
D: .
CDR3: CASSPGTTGLNTEAFF
DNA: TGTGCCAGCTCACCTGGTACAACAGGGCTGAACACTGAAGCTTTCTTT

J: TRBJ1-4
V: TRBV7-9
size: few
D: TRBD1
CDR3: CASSPGQINEKLFF
DNA: TGTGCCAGCAGCCCGGGACAGATTAATGAAAAACTGTTTTTT

J: TRBJ2-1
V: TRBV7-2
size: few
D: .
CDR3: CASTPPGVTYNEQFF
DNA: TGTGCCAGCACCCCTCCGGGGGTCACCTACAATGAGCAGTTCTTC

J: TRBJ2-7
V: TRBV4-1
size: .
D: TRBD2
CDR3: CASSQEGGREYF
DNA: TGCGCAAGCAGCCAAGAGGGTGGGAGGGAGTACTTC

J: TRBJ1-1
V: TRBV2
size: .
D: .
CDR3: CASGSQGNTEAFF
DNA: TGTGCCAGCGGTTCGCAGGGGAACACTGAAGCTTTCTTT

J: TRBJ2-1
V: TRBV5-4
size: few
D: TRBD2
CDR3: CASSRGLDPDEQFF
DNA: TGTGCCAGCAGCCGCGGACTAGATCCCGATGAGCAGTTCTTC

J: TRBJ2-7
V: TRBV7-9
size: few
D: .
CDR3: CASSQGVVYEQYF
DNA: TGTGCCAGCAGCCAAGGGGTGGTCTACGAGCAGTACTTC

J: TRBJ2-1
V: TRBV19
size: few
D: .
CDR3: CASRTPEGQFF
DNA: TGTGCCAGTAGAACCCCTGAGGGGCAGTTCTTC

J: TRBJ1-1
V: TRBV4-1
size: few
D: TRBD1
CDR3: CASSQPSQGSLTEAFF
DNA: TGCGCCAGCAGCCAACCATCACAGGGGTCTCTCACTGAAGCTTTCTTT

J: TRBJ2-3
V: TRBV30
size: few
D: TRBD2
CDR3: CAWSVLAGYTDTQYF
DNA: TGTGCCTGGAGTGTATTAGCGGGATACACAGATACGCAGTATTTT

J: TRBJ2-3
V: TRBV5-1
size: .
D: TRBD2
CDR3: CASSWGLAGTSTDTQYF
DNA: TGCGCCAGCAGCTGGGGACTAGCAGGGACTAGCACAGATACGCAGTATTTT

J: TRBJ2-3
V: TRBV28
size: .
D: .
CDR3: CASGGVTRTDTQYF
DNA: TGTGCCAGCGGGGGCGTAACCCGCACAGATACGCAGTATTTT

J: TRBJ1-5
V: TRBV19
size: .
D: .
CDR3: CASSFGQHNSNQPQHF
DNA: TGTGCCAGTAGTTTCGGACAGCATAATAGCAATCAGCCCCAGCATTTT

J: TRBJ1-4
V: TRBV27
size: .
D: TRBD1
CDR3: CASSLSNSGQGRSEKLFF
DNA: TGTGCCAGCAGTCTATCCAATTCAGGACAGGGTAGGAGCGAAAAACTGTTTTTT

J: TRBJ1-1
V: TRBV6-1
size: .
D: .
CDR3: CASSAWNTEAFF
DNA: TGTGCCAGCAGTGCCTGGAACACTGAAGCTTTCTTT

J: TRBJ2-1
V: TRBV6-5
size: .
D: .
CDR3: CASTPGEWGNEQFF
DNA: TGTGCCAGCACTCCGGGGGAGTGGGGGAATGAGCAGTTCTTC

J: TRBJ2-7
V: TRBV28
size: .
D: TRBD1
CDR3: CASSDAGTGAYEQYF
DNA: TGTGCCAGCAGTGACGCCGGGACAGGGGCGTACGAGCAGTACTTC

J: TRBJ1-4
V: TRBV7-2
size: .
D: TRBD1
CDR3: CASSLGTGLVEKLFF
DNA: TGTGCCAGCAGCTTAGGGACAGGGTTAGTGGAAAAACTGTTTTTT

J: TRBJ2-1
V: TRBV7-3
size: few
D: .
CDR3: CASSLWASEANEQFF
DNA: TGTGCCAGCAGCTTATGGGCTAGCGAGGCAAATGAGCAGTTCTTC

J: TRBJ2-2
V: TRBV18
size: .
D: TRBD1
CDR3: CASSPQTGANTGELFF
DNA: TGTGCCAGCTCACCACAGACAGGGGCGAACACCGGGGAGCTGTTTTTT

J: TRBJ2-2
V: TRBV19
size: few
D: TRBD1
CDR3: CASKQGADTGELFF
DNA: TGTGCCAGTAAACAGGGGGCGGACACCGGGGAGCTGTTTTTT

J: TRBJ2-7
V: TRBV7-2
size: few
D: TRBD1
CDR3: CASSSDRGRAYEQYF
DNA: TGTGCCAGCAGCTCCGACAGGGGGCGCGCCTACGAGCAGTACTTC

J: TRBJ1-3
V: TRBV15
size: .
D: .
CDR3: CATSYGGSGNTIYF
DNA: TGTGCCACTTCCTACGGGGGCTCTGGAAACACCATATATTTT

J: TRBJ1-5
V: TRBV6-1
size: .
D: .
CDR3: CASTPFDTGNQPQHF
DNA: TGTGCCAGCACACCTTTCGATACGGGCAATCAGCCCCAGCATTTT

J: TRBJ2-1
V: TRBV7-2
size: .
D: .
CDR3: CASSPWEERYNEQFF
DNA: TGTGCCAGCAGCCCCTGGGAGGAGCGGTACAATGAGCAGTTCTTC